This entry lists 25 T cell receptor beta chains sequenced from one sample in a study of T cell repertoires in cytomegalovirus infection (dated by TCRdb to about 2019). Sequencing was carried out with an Illumina HiSeq 1500. The public reads were run again by TCRdb, first through fastp at Q25 and then through MiXCR, and only productive beta chains were kept. Rows with one shared CDR3 protein collapse into an entry with the most common genes and DNA. The sample profile shows around 210,000 distinct CDR3 sequences; around 6.2% of them were found once. 6.5% of the sample rests with the top ten. The material sequenced was PBMCs. The receptors were gathered from a human donor in good health (CMV status not recorded). Some clones in this sample may be carry-over from other donors' samples.

At least ten counts were recorded for this clonotype. J is TRBJ1-1 and V is TRBV29-1; D is possibly TRBD1 (6 bases). Trimming removed 4 bases at V and 5 bases at J, with 11 bases between. The CDR3 loop spans 12 amino acids. From germline, CDR1 is SQVTM and CDR2 ANQGSEA. The CDR3 nucleotides read TGCAGCGTTGGGAGTAGGGGGACTGAAGCTTTCTTT. Translating it yields CSVGSRGTEAFF.

This clonotype was seen at least ten times. This chain uses TRBV11-1 with TRBJ2-7; 8 bases are a match to TRBD1. V was pared by 4 bases and J by 1 base, with 0 bases of the junction left unmatched. CDR1 SGHAT and CDR2 FQDESV come from the germline V gene (reference sequence). The CDR3 is 13 amino acids. This CDR3 is CASSWTGSYEQYF. The CDR3 region has the DNA TGTGCCAGCAGCTGGACAGGGTCCTACGAGCAGTACTTC. The whole variable domain, remainder taken from reference TRBV11-1 and TRBJ2-7, is EAEVAQSPRYKITEKSQAVAFWCDPISGHATLYWYRQILGQGPELLVQFQDESVVDDSQLPKDRFSAERLKGVDSTLKIQPAELGDSAMYLCASSWTGSYEQYFGPGTRLTVT.

J is TRBJ2-2 and V is TRBV20-1, with D uncertain. Per germline, CDR1 DFQATT and CDR2 SNEGSKA (reference sequence). Trimming stripped 1 base from V and 4 bases from J, with 7 bases between. CDR3 length: 13 amino acids. DNA of the CDR3: TGCAGTGCTAGAGTTCACAGCACCGGGGAGCTGTTTTTT. This translates into CSARVHSTGELFF.

The table lists this clonotype with a few counts. The V and J genes are TRBV25-1 and TRBJ2-7; D remains ambiguous. V was shortened by 8 bases and J by 2 bases, with 16 bases between the two germline ends. Germline V gene lookup returns CDR1 MGHDK and CDR2 SYGVNS. This CDR3 spans 14 amino acids. CDR3 DNA sequence: TGTGCCAGCTCTGGGGAACGGCCAACCTACGAGCAGTACTTC. Encoded protein: CASSGERPTYEQYF.

This clonotype came up many times. V is TRBV2 and J is TRBJ1-2, with D perhaps matching TRBD1 (6 bases). This CDR3 is built from 12 residues. The V gene lost 4 bases and the J gene lost 8 bases, with 11 bases spanning the gap. Per the germline V gene, CDR1 is SNHLY and CDR2 is FYNNEI. CDR3 coding DNA: TGTGCCAGCAGTGTACAGGGAGCAGGCTACACCTTC. Translation: CASSVQGAGYTF.

This clonotype was seen many times. For the CDR3, the DNA is TGTGCCAGCAGCCCTCGTCGGCAGAGGGCGGAGACCCAGTACTTC. Protein product: CASSPRRQRAETQYF. The V call is TRBV7-2, the J call TRBJ2-5, with D possibly being TRBD2 (5 bases). The CDR3 loop spans 15 amino acids. V was shortened by 5 bases and J by 5 bases, with 18 bases between the two germline ends. Germline V gene data show CDR1 as SGHTA and CDR2 as FQGNSA.

In its sample, this clonotype was seen many times. The chain has TRBV5-1 and TRBJ1-4; a weak D match, TRBD1 (5 bases). The CDR3 has 16 amino acids. V was cut by 4 bases and J by 3 bases, with 16 bases left in between. Germline CDR1 reads SGHRS; CDR2 reads YFSETQ. The CDR3: CASSGGPMEANEKLFF. The DNA for the CDR3 is TGCGCCAGCAGCGGGGGACCAATGGAGGCTAATGAAAAACTGTTTTTT.

This sequence joins TRBV4-3 and TRBJ1-3, with D unresolved. V was trimmed by 1 base and J by 0 bases, leaving 10 bases between them. CDR1 is LGHNA, CDR2 YSLEER, per germline. CDR3 length equals 16 residues. The CDR3 loop reads CASSQVGSISGNTIYF. The DNA for the CDR3 is TGCGCCAGCAGCCAAGTCGGATCGATCTCTGGAAACACCATATATTTT.

This clonotype was detected ten times or more. The chain combines TRBV6-5 with TRBJ2-2; possible D gene TRBD2, 5 bases. V was cut by 7 bases and J by 2 bases, with 8 bases left in between. The CDR3 is 13 residues long. The germline V gene encodes CDR1 MNHEY and CDR2 SVGAGI. The DNA for the CDR3 is TGTGCCAGCAAACTAGGAAACACCGGGGAGCTGTTTTTT. As protein: CASKLGNTGELFF.

This clonotype was counted many times. The V call is TRBV6-2 or TRBV6-3, the J call TRBJ2-3; TRBD2 matches 14 bases. J gave up 4 bases and V 2 bases, and 8 bases lay outside the gene matches. Per germline, CDR1 MNHEY and CDR2 SVGEGT. This CDR3 spans 18 amino acids. The CDR3: CASSYGFGTSGGPDTQYF. The CDR3 DNA sequence: TGTGCCAGCAGTTACGGTTTCGGGACTAGCGGGGGCCCAGATACGCAGTATTTT.

This clonotype was seen at least ten times. J is TRBJ2-1 and V is TRBV28, with 14 bases lining up with TRBD2. The CDR3 spans 19 residues. Losses at the gene ends were 5 bases for V and 0 bases for J; bases not matched to a gene: 9. The germline gives CDR1 MDHEN, CDR2 SYDVKM. This chain's CDR3 is CASSPFWTSGGNSYNEQFF. CDR3 bases: TGTGCCAGCAGTCCTTTTTGGACTAGCGGGGGGAACTCCTACAATGAGCAGTTCTTC.

A note on this clonotype: Sequence at one end of the junction differs from germline and may be a read error. The V and J genes are TRBV7-3 and TRBJ1-2; D is unclear. The CDR3 is made up of 12 amino acids. Germline V gene sequence: CDR1 SGHTA, CDR2 FQGTGA. CDR3 in DNA: TGTACCAGCAGCTCCGGGAGTGGTGGCTACACCTTC. This codes for CTSSSGSGGYTF.

This clonotype was seen repeatedly, ten times or more. The rearrangement joins TRBV20-1 to TRBJ1-1; D is uncertain. The germline CDR1 and CDR2 sequences are DFQATT and SNEGSKA (reference sequence). Trimming cost V 4 bases and J 4 bases, with 16 bases left between them. This CDR3 is 14 amino acids long. The CDR3 coding sequence is TGCAGTGCTACAGTTACTCGATGGGGCACTGAAGCTTTCTTT. Translation gives CSATVTRWGTEAFF.

This rearrangement joins TRBV7-9 to TRBJ1-1, with unresolved D. The germline V and J ends were trimmed by 5 bases and 1 base, with 14 bases remaining between them. The CDR3 loop spans 15 amino acids. Germline loops: CDR1 SEHNR, CDR2 FQNEAQ (reference sequence). CDR3 coding DNA: TGTGCCAGCAGCCCCTATGATCGGGGGAACACTGAAGCTTTCTTT. This codes for CASSPYDRGNTEAFF.

At least ten counts were recorded for this clonotype. The chain couples TRBV12-3 or TRBV12-4 to TRBJ1-1, with D unclear. V shed 1 base and J shed 7 bases, with 10 bases lying between them. The CDR3 contains 13 residues. CDR3 region: CASSLGPDVEAFF. The CDR3 coding sequence is TGTGCCAGCAGTTTAGGTCCTGATGTTGAAGCTTTCTTT.

Written as DNA, the CDR3 is TGTGCCAGCAGTTACTCTGCCGGAGTCTTCTATGGCTACACCTTC. Translation: CASSYSAGVFYGYTF. The chain employs TRBV6-5 and TRBJ1-2; D is undetermined. In germline, CDR1 is MNHEY, CDR2 SVGAGI. The CDR3 loop spans 15 amino acids. V lost 0 bases, J lost 4 bases, and 12 bases lay in between.

The chain recombines TRBV10-3 with TRBJ2-3; 7 nucleotides align to TRBD1. Germline loops: CDR1 ENHRY, CDR2 SYGVKD. CDR3 length: 16 residues. V shed 0 bases, J shed 3 bases, and the junction held 6 bases outside the gene matches. The CDR3 DNA follows: TGTGCCATCAGTGAGTCGTGGTCAGGGGGAACAGATACGCAGTATTTT. This gives the protein CAISESWSGGTDTQYF.

The chain is built from TRBV4-2 and TRBJ1-5; D possibly corresponds to TRBD1 (6 bases). Per the germline V gene, CDR1 is LGHNA and CDR2 is YNFKEQ. CDR3 size: 15 residues. Trimming stripped 0 bases from V and 6 bases from J, with 12 bases between. CDR3 protein: CASSQEQGLAQPQHF. The CDR3 bases are TGTGCCAGCAGCCAAGAACAGGGATTAGCTCAGCCCCAGCATTTT.

The table lists this clonotype with a few counts. J is TRBJ1-4 and V is TRBV28; perhaps TRBD1 as D (6 bases). The CDR3 runs to 15 residues. Germline V lookup: CDR1 MDHEN, CDR2 SYDVKM. V lost 5 bases and J lost 5, with 15 bases in between. The CDR3 DNA follows: TGTGCCAGCAGTCCGAGGGGGGCATTGAATGAAAAACTGTTTTTT. It specifies CASSPRGALNEKLFF.

This clonotype appeared many times. CDR3 nucleotides: TGTGCCAGCAGCTCTTTAGCAGTCGCCACCGGGGAGCTGTTTTTT. Protein sequence: CASSSLAVATGELFF. This rearrangement joins TRBV7-8 to TRBJ2-2; D call uncertain. Trimming cost V 4 bases and J 4 bases, with 13 bases left between them. The CDR3 contains 15 residues. The germline CDR1 and CDR2 sequences are SGHVS and FQNEAQ.

This clonotype showed up many times. The gene calls are TRBV7-2 and TRBJ2-1; D remains unclear. V lost 3 bases and J lost 4, with 19 bases in between. Germline V CDR1 and CDR2: SGHTA, FQGNSA. The CDR3 sequence is 17 residues long. The CDR3 sequence: CASSFFPPSNAYNEQFF. In DNA form, the CDR3 reads TGTGCCAGCAGCTTTTTCCCCCCCTCCAATGCGTACAATGAGCAGTTCTTC.

The V and J genes are TRBV7-3 and TRBJ1-1; D remains unclear. The CDR3 totals 15 residues. V gave up 5 bases and J gave up 0 bases, with 13 bases separating them. The V gene's germline CDR1 is SGHTA and CDR2 FQGTGA. The CDR3 loop is CASSLAPIVNTEAFF. CDR3 bases: TGTGCCAGCAGCCTGGCCCCTATAGTGAACACTGAAGCTTTCTTT.

This clonotype was counted ten times or more. The genes are TRBV7-9 and TRBJ2-7, with D tentatively TRBD1 or TRBD2 (5 bases each). The CDR3 sequence is 13 residues long. Germline V lookup: CDR1 SEHNR, CDR2 FQNEAQ (reference sequence). V gave up 5 bases and J gave up 3 bases, with 11 bases separating them. The DNA for the CDR3 is TGTGCCAGCAGCCCCGGGACCTACTACGAGCAGTACTTC. This gives the protein CASSPGTYYEQYF.

The chain has TRBV5-5 and TRBJ2-6; D is possibly TRBD1 or TRBD2 (5 bases each). Germline V gene lookup returns CDR1 SGHKS and CDR2 YYEKEE (reference sequence). The CDR3 is 17 residues long. Trimming stripped 3 bases from V and 4 bases from J, with 17 bases between. CDR3 sequence: CASSSPGRVRGANVLTF. The CDR3, as DNA: TGTGCCAGCAGCTCGCCGGGGCGGGTTCGGGGGGCCAACGTCCTGACTTTC.

In its sample, this clonotype was seen many times. The V call is TRBV7-9, the J call TRBJ1-2; tentative D call: TRBD1 (5 bases). There are 12 residues in the CDR3. Looked up from germline, CDR1 is SEHNR and CDR2 is FQNEAQ (reference sequence). The CDR3 is CVGQGLNYGYTF. The CDR3 nucleotides are TGTGTAGGTCAGGGATTAAACTATGGCTACACCTTC.